These T cell receptor beta chains were read from a single sample in a study of cytomegalovirus exposure and HLA in healthy donors. Clones were read by immunoSEQ multiplex PCR, and TCRdb kept only the in-frame ones, dropping some. The sample includes about 130,000 clones, roughly 85% of them seen just once. The sample taken for sequencing was PBMCs. The receptors here all came from a man aged 35 to 55 in good health and CMV-seropositive. Each CDR3 is given with its conserved first and last residue. The D gene is left open where the match is weak. Some rows have no size entry. The others give once, few or many, or a class for an expanded clone.

v_call: TRBV4-1
j_call: TRBJ2-1
clone_size: NA
cdr3_length: 17
d_call: NA
cdr3_aa: CASSPPPGGNSYNEQFF
cdr3_nt: TGCGCCAGCAGCCCCCCACCTGGCGGAAACTCCTACAATGAGCAGTTCTTC

v_call: TRBV15
j_call: TRBJ2-7
clone_size: NA
cdr3_length: 14
d_call: TRBD2
cdr3_aa: CATSGQTSSHEQYF
cdr3_nt: TGTGCCACCAGCGGGCAGACTAGCTCCCACGAGCAGTACTTC

v_call: TRBV7-9
j_call: TRBJ2-7
clone_size: NA
cdr3_length: 16
d_call: NA
cdr3_aa: CSSSFPTTSSPYEQYF
cdr3_nt: TGTTCCAGCAGCTTTCCGACTACCTCAAGCCCCTACGAGCAGTACTTC

v_call: TRBV15
j_call: TRBJ2-7
clone_size: NA
cdr3_length: 14
d_call: NA
cdr3_aa: CATSTVGGSYEQYF
cdr3_nt: TGTGCCACCAGCACTGTAGGGGGCTCCTACGAGCAGTACTTC

v_call: TRBV5-5
j_call: TRBJ2-1
clone_size: NA
cdr3_length: 15
d_call: NA
cdr3_aa: CASSWEQSSYNEQFF
cdr3_nt: TGTGCCAGCAGCTGGGAGCAGAGCTCCTACAATGAGCAGTTCTTC

v_call: TRBV7-9
j_call: TRBJ2-6
clone_size: NA
cdr3_length: 16
d_call: TRBD1
cdr3_aa: CASTGQALSGANVLTF
cdr3_nt: TGTGCCAGCACGGGACAGGCCCTCTCTGGGGCCAACGTCCTGACTTTC

v_call: TRBV11-2
j_call: TRBJ2-1
clone_size: NA
cdr3_length: 16
d_call: NA
cdr3_aa: CASSTQDSQRYNEQFF
cdr3_nt: TGTGCCAGCAGCACTCAGGACAGCCAGCGGTACAATGAGCAGTTCTTC

v_call: TRBV6-6
j_call: TRBJ2-5
clone_size: NA
cdr3_length: 13
d_call: TRBD1
cdr3_aa: CASSTGVRETQYF
cdr3_nt: TGTGCCAGCAGTACAGGGGTCCGGGAGACCCAGTACTTC

v_call: TRBV14
j_call: TRBJ2-7
clone_size: NA
cdr3_length: 14
d_call: TRBD2
cdr3_aa: CASSQVAGIYEQYF
cdr3_nt: TGTGCCAGCAGCCAAGTAGCGGGGATTTACGAGCAGTACTTC

v_call: TRBV18
j_call: TRBJ1-2
clone_size: NA
cdr3_length: 13
d_call: NA
cdr3_aa: CASSSGENYGYTF
cdr3_nt: TGTGCCAGCTCTTCAGGGGAAAACTATGGCTACACCTTC

v_call: TRBV30
j_call: TRBJ2-7
clone_size: medium-sized
cdr3_length: 13
d_call: NA
cdr3_aa: CAWSWGTAYEQYF
cdr3_nt: TGTGCCTGGAGTTGGGGGACTGCCTACGAGCAGTACTTC

v_call: TRBV7-3
j_call: TRBJ2-1
clone_size: NA
cdr3_length: 15
d_call: NA
cdr3_aa: CASSLPLGHHDEQFF
cdr3_nt: TGTGCCAGCAGCTTGCCGCTGGGACACCACGATGAGCAGTTCTTC

v_call: TRBV30
j_call: TRBJ2-1
clone_size: NA
cdr3_length: 16
d_call: NA
cdr3_aa: CAWSAYTGYSYNEQFF
cdr3_nt: TGTGCCTGGAGTGCATACACAGGCTACTCCTACAATGAGCAGTTCTTC

v_call: TRBV5-4
j_call: TRBJ1-1
clone_size: NA
cdr3_length: 16
d_call: NA
cdr3_aa: CASSSGMAGSNTEAFF
cdr3_nt: TGTGCCAGCAGCTCCGGTATGGCAGGGTCGAACACTGAAGCTTTCTTT

v_call: TRBV30
j_call: TRBJ1-6
clone_size: NA
cdr3_length: 13
d_call: TRBD1
cdr3_aa: CAWSWGTGGPLHF
cdr3_nt: TGTGCCTGGAGTTGGGGGACAGGGGGGCCCCTCCACTTT

v_call: TRBV29-1
j_call: TRBJ2-1
clone_size: few
cdr3_length: 12
d_call: NA
cdr3_aa: CSVRQGFYEQFF
cdr3_nt: TGCAGCGTTCGCCAGGGTTTCTATGAGCAGTTCTTC

v_call: TRBV11-2
j_call: TRBJ1-5
clone_size: NA
cdr3_length: 16
d_call: TRBD1
cdr3_aa: CASSSNRQGRNQPQHF
cdr3_nt: TGTGCCAGCAGCTCAAACAGACAGGGGCGAAATCAGCCCCAGCATTTT

v_call: TRBV2
j_call: TRBJ2-3
clone_size: once
cdr3_length: 15
d_call: TRBD1
cdr3_aa: CASRSRGTSGDTQYF
cdr3_nt: TGTGCCAGCAGGTCCAGGGGGACCTCAGGAGATACGCAGTATTTT

v_call: TRBV29-1
j_call: TRBJ1-2
clone_size: NA
cdr3_length: 13
d_call: NA
cdr3_aa: CSERTITGYGYTF
cdr3_nt: TGCAGCGAAAGGACGATAACGGGATATGGCTACACCTTC

v_call: TRBV5-1
j_call: TRBJ1-6
clone_size: NA
cdr3_length: 17
d_call: TRBD1
cdr3_aa: CASSFRTGGENNSPLHF
cdr3_nt: TGCGCCAGCAGCTTCCGGACAGGGGGCGAGAATAATTCACCCCTCCACTTT

v_call: TRBV23-1
j_call: TRBJ2-1
clone_size: NA
cdr3_length: 13
d_call: TRBD2
cdr3_aa: CASTKRESPEQFF
cdr3_nt: TGCGCCAGCACGAAGCGGGAGTCCCCTGAGCAGTTCTTC

v_call: TRBV7-6
j_call: TRBJ2-5
clone_size: NA
cdr3_length: 13
d_call: NA
cdr3_aa: CASSWVSGETQYF
cdr3_nt: TGTGCCAGTAGCTGGGTATCAGGGGAGACCCAGTACTTC

v_call: TRBV5-6
j_call: TRBJ2-7
clone_size: NA
cdr3_length: 17
d_call: NA
cdr3_aa: CASSGARQAYAAPEQYF
cdr3_nt: TGTGCCAGCAGCGGCGCCAGACAGGCCTACGCGGCACCCGAGCAGTACTTC

v_call: TRBV5-1
j_call: TRBJ2-1
clone_size: NA
cdr3_length: 15
d_call: TRBD2
cdr3_aa: CASSQTPSGGQEQFF
cdr3_nt: TGCGCCAGCAGTCAAACGCCTAGCGGGGGACAGGAGCAGTTCTTC

v_call: TRBV7-6
j_call: TRBJ1-3
clone_size: once
cdr3_length: 16
d_call: NA
cdr3_aa: CASSLAVQTSGNTIYF
cdr3_nt: TGTGCCAGCAGCTTAGCTGTACAGACCTCTGGAAACACCATATATTTT

v_call: TRBV7-9
j_call: TRBJ1-6
clone_size: NA
cdr3_length: 15
d_call: NA
cdr3_aa: CASSLGTAANSPLHF
cdr3_nt: TGTGCCAGCAGCTTAGGTACAGCAGCTAATTCACCCCTCCACTTT

v_call: TRBV7-2
j_call: TRBJ2-6
clone_size: NA
cdr3_length: 15
d_call: NA
cdr3_aa: CASSRPGTGANVLTF
cdr3_nt: TGTGCCAGCAGCCGCCCAGGGACTGGGGCCAACGTCCTGACTTTC

v_call: TRBV2
j_call: TRBJ2-2
clone_size: NA
cdr3_length: 12
d_call: NA
cdr3_aa: CASGSLGGELFF
cdr3_nt: TGTGCCAGCGGGAGTCTTGGCGGGGAGCTGTTTTTT

v_call: TRBV19
j_call: TRBJ1-4
clone_size: NA
cdr3_length: 14
d_call: NA
cdr3_aa: CASSMRALNEKLFF
cdr3_nt: TGTGCCAGTAGTATGAGGGCCCTTAATGAAAAACTGTTTTTT

v_call: TRBV18
j_call: TRBJ1-5
clone_size: NA
cdr3_length: 14
d_call: NA
cdr3_aa: CASSPTGDDQPQHF
cdr3_nt: TGTGCCAGCTCACCGACAGGAGATGATCAGCCCCAGCATTTT

v_call: TRBV2
j_call: TRBJ2-2
clone_size: NA
cdr3_length: 14
d_call: TRBD1
cdr3_aa: CASSEDRGAGELFF
cdr3_nt: TGTGCCAGCAGTGAAGACAGGGGAGCCGGGGAGCTGTTTTTT

v_call: TRBV5-4
j_call: TRBJ2-3
clone_size: NA
cdr3_length: 16
d_call: TRBD2
cdr3_aa: CASSPIAGVSTDTQYF
cdr3_nt: TGTGCCAGCAGCCCGATAGCGGGAGTTAGCACAGATACGCAGTATTTT

v_call: TRBV28
j_call: TRBJ1-1
clone_size: NA
cdr3_length: 14
d_call: TRBD1
cdr3_aa: CASSPTGGADEAFF
cdr3_nt: TGTGCCAGCAGCCCGACAGGGGGCGCGGATGAAGCTTTCTTT

v_call: TRBV19
j_call: TRBJ2-2
clone_size: NA
cdr3_length: 15
d_call: NA
cdr3_aa: CASSPGTPVREELFF
cdr3_nt: TGTGCCAGTAGTCCCGGGACTCCAGTCCGGGAGGAGCTGTTTTTT

v_call: TRBV6-1
j_call: TRBJ1-2
clone_size: NA
cdr3_length: 12
d_call: NA
cdr3_aa: CASSEARQGYTF
cdr3_nt: TGTGCCAGCAGTGAAGCGCGGCAGGGCTACACCTTC

v_call: TRBV6-1
j_call: TRBJ2-1
clone_size: NA
cdr3_length: 13
d_call: TRBD1
cdr3_aa: CASSERQGTEQFF
cdr3_nt: TGTGCCAGCAGTGAACGACAGGGGACTGAGCAGTTCTTC

v_call: TRBV2
j_call: TRBJ2-7
clone_size: NA
cdr3_length: 16
d_call: TRBD1
cdr3_aa: CASSESVGQGYHEQYF
cdr3_nt: TGTGCCAGCAGTGAATCCGTCGGACAGGGTTACCACGAGCAGTACTTC

v_call: TRBV23-1
j_call: TRBJ1-5
clone_size: NA
cdr3_length: 13
d_call: NA
cdr3_aa: CASRRAGLGPQHF
cdr3_nt: TGCGCCTCCCGGAGGGCAGGTCTGGGGCCCCAGCATTTT

v_call: TRBV9
j_call: TRBJ1-4
clone_size: NA
cdr3_length: 16
d_call: NA
cdr3_aa: CASSRRTGPRDEKLFF
cdr3_nt: TGTGCCAGCAGCCGAAGAACAGGGCCGCGAGATGAAAAACTGTTTTTT

v_call: TRBV6-4
j_call: TRBJ1-2
clone_size: few
cdr3_length: 15
d_call: TRBD1
cdr3_aa: CASSEDRGWGYGYTF
cdr3_nt: TGTGCCAGCAGTGAGGACAGGGGATGGGGCTATGGCTACACCTTC

v_call: TRBV27
j_call: TRBJ2-7
clone_size: NA
cdr3_length: 15
d_call: NA
cdr3_aa: CASSSVAGAVYEQYF
cdr3_nt: TGTGCCAGCAGTTCCGTAGCTGGGGCGGTCTACGAGCAGTACTTC

v_call: TRBV15
j_call: TRBJ2-2
clone_size: NA
cdr3_length: 13
d_call: NA
cdr3_aa: CATSRDETGELFF
cdr3_nt: TGTGCCACCAGCAGAGATGAGACCGGGGAGCTGTTTTTT

v_call: TRBV2
j_call: TRBJ2-7
clone_size: NA
cdr3_length: 15
d_call: NA
cdr3_aa: CASSEGKSALDEQYF
cdr3_nt: TGTGCCAGCAGTGAAGGCAAATCAGCCCTAGACGAGCAGTACTTC

v_call: TRBV6-1
j_call: TRBJ1-2
clone_size: NA
cdr3_length: 14
d_call: NA
cdr3_aa: CASSIQGRDYGYTF
cdr3_nt: TGTGCCAGCAGTATACAGGGACGGGACTATGGCTACACCTTC

v_call: TRBV7-6
j_call: TRBJ1-4
clone_size: NA
cdr3_length: 14
d_call: NA
cdr3_aa: CASSLFSTNEKLFF
cdr3_nt: TGTGCCAGCAGCTTATTCTCAACTAATGAAAAACTGTTTTTT

v_call: TRBV7-3
j_call: TRBJ1-6
clone_size: NA
cdr3_length: 15
d_call: TRBD1
cdr3_aa: CASSLTGTGDSPLHF
cdr3_nt: TGTGCCAGCAGCTTAACCGGGACAGGGGATTCACCCCTCCACTTT

v_call: TRBV28
j_call: TRBJ1-4
clone_size: NA
cdr3_length: 15
d_call: NA
cdr3_aa: CASSLGGGSIGKLFF
cdr3_nt: TGTGCCAGCAGTCTAGGGGGGGGGAGTATCGGAAAACTGTTTTTT

v_call: TRBV29-1
j_call: TRBJ2-7
clone_size: NA
cdr3_length: 13
d_call: TRBD1
cdr3_aa: CSVRDRATYEQYF
cdr3_nt: TGCAGCGTACGGGACAGGGCTACCTACGAGCAGTACTTC

v_call: TRBV6-1
j_call: TRBJ1-5
clone_size: few
cdr3_length: 14
d_call: NA
cdr3_aa: CASSERGYNQPQHF
cdr3_nt: TGTGCCAGCAGTGAGAGGGGGTACAATCAGCCCCAGCATTTT

v_call: TRBV19
j_call: TRBJ1-6
clone_size: NA
cdr3_length: 16
d_call: TRBD1
cdr3_aa: CASSPPNRGRNSPLHF
cdr3_nt: TGTGCCAGTAGCCCCCCCAACAGGGGGCGGAATTCACCCCTCCACTTT

v_call: TRBV15
j_call: TRBJ2-7
clone_size: NA
cdr3_length: 14
d_call: NA
cdr3_aa: CATSRVAGVYEQYF
cdr3_nt: TGTGCCACCAGCAGGGTGGCAGGGGTCTACGAGCAGTACTTC

v_call: TRBV18
j_call: TRBJ2-7
clone_size: NA
cdr3_length: 15
d_call: NA
cdr3_aa: CASSPPAPGRYEQYF
cdr3_nt: TGTGCCAGCTCACCACCGGCTCCAGGGCGGTACGAGCAGTACTTC

v_call: TRBV5-1
j_call: TRBJ2-7
clone_size: NA
cdr3_length: 16
d_call: TRBD2
cdr3_aa: CASSSPTSGRAYEQYF
cdr3_nt: TGCGCCAGCAGCTCCCCGACTAGCGGGAGGGCCTACGAGCAGTACTTC

v_call: TRBV2
j_call: TRBJ1-5
clone_size: NA
cdr3_length: 16
d_call: TRBD1
cdr3_aa: CASSEEWGQINQPQHF
cdr3_nt: TGTGCCAGCAGTGAAGAGTGGGGACAGATAAATCAGCCCCAGCATTTT

v_call: TRBV28
j_call: TRBJ1-2
clone_size: NA
cdr3_length: 13
d_call: NA
cdr3_aa: CASSLQGLYGYTF
cdr3_nt: TGTGCCAGCAGTTTGCAGGGGCTCTATGGCTACACCTTC

v_call: TRBV10-1
j_call: TRBJ1-1
clone_size: NA
cdr3_length: 15
d_call: TRBD1
cdr3_aa: CASSERRTGYTEAFF
cdr3_nt: TGCGCCAGCAGTGAGAGACGGACAGGGTACACTGAAGCTTTCTTT